These 3 T cell receptor beta chains were sequenced from one sample in a study of blood T cell repertoires in COVID-19. Clones were read by immunoSEQ multiplex PCR, and TCRdb kept only the in-frame ones, dropping some. Of over 80,000 clones listed, 89% are singletons. Sequencing was performed on peripheral blood. These receptors were collected from a man aged 45 to 65 with acute or convalescent COVID-19.

This chain links TRBV30 with TRBJ2-1; TRBD2 is a possible D gene (5 bases). The germline gives CDR1 GTSNPN, CDR2 SVGIG (reference sequence). Trimming stripped 2 bases from V and 3 bases from J, with 14 bases between. CDR3 length equals 15 residues. The CDR3 reads CAWSRGSAVYNEQFF. The CDR3 coding sequence is TGTGCCTGGAGTAGAGGTAGCGCCGTCTACAATGAGCAGTTCTTC. The entire variable domain, with the rest obtained from reference TRBV30 and TRBJ2-1, is as follows: SQTIHQWPATLVQPVGSPLSLECTVEGTSNPNLYWYRQAAGRGLQLLFYSVGIGQISSEVPQNLSASRPQDRQFILSSKKLLLSDSGFYLCAWSRGSAVYNEQFFGPGTRLTVL.

This clone was detected only a few times. The chain is built from TRBV9 and TRBJ1-4; 9 nucleotides align to TRBD1. The V segment lost 3 bases and the J segment 7 bases; nucleotides outside the gene matches: 4. This CDR3 comprises 14 residues. The V gene's germline CDR1 is SGDLS and CDR2 YYNGEE. CDR3 in DNA: TGTGCCAGCAGCGCCGGACAGGGGTCTGAAAAACTGTTTTTT. Its protein is CASSAGQGSEKLFF.

The rearrangement links TRBV6-4 to TRBJ2-1; 7 bases fit TRBD2. CDR1 and CDR2 (germline): MRHNA, SNTAGT. The CDR3 covers 13 residues. V dropped 3 bases and J dropped 9; count of bases not matched to a gene: 5. Here the CDR3 DNA reads TGTGCCAGCAGTGAATCGACTAGCCGTGAGCAGTTCTTC. Encoded protein: CASSESTSREQFF.